This TCR beta chain originates from a study of cytotoxic CD8 clonotypes in ibrutinib-treated CLL. Germline V lookup: CDR1 SQVTM, CDR2 ANQGSEA. This CDR3 has 15 residues. The V end lost 0 bases, the J end lost 2 bases, and 14 bases lay between the germline ends. This clone has a single count. The protocol was immunoSEQ multiplex PCR, while the TCRdb copy is restricted to in-frame clones and leaves out a portion. The sample yields 300,000 to 400,000 clones, 67% seen once. Source: PBMCs, taken after 36 months of ibrutinib treatment. The TCR originated in a human donor with chronic lymphocytic leukemia. V usage is TRBV29-1 and J usage is TRBJ2-7; a weak D match, TRBD1 (7 bases). CDR3 in DNA: TGCAGCGTTGAAGATAGAGTCAGGGGGGCCTACGAGCAGTACTTC. It specifies CSVEDRVRGAYEQYF.